This TCR beta chain was recovered during a study of CD8+ T cells in alopecia areata. Across the whole study: Tofacitinib lasted 6 to 18 months, then 6 months off drug. Study-wide findings and caveats: Researchers reported that TCR sharing among patients proved less clear than in mice, possibly HLA-linked. Because of a solitary nonresponder, the connection of baseline CD8+ expansion to response stays uncertain.

Treatment reported: oral pan-JAK inhibitor, 5-10 mg twice daily. Following RNA extraction, reverse transcription yielded cDNA that acted as the sequencing template. The data were produced by immunoSEQ multiplex PCR, yet TCRdb's version contains in-frame clones alone and is incomplete. The sample holds over 120,000 clones, about 56% seen once. CDR3 length equals 12 residues. Germline V lookup: CDR1 GTSNPN, CDR2 SVGIG (reference sequence). Trimming pared 0 bases from V and 4 bases from J, leaving 7 bases between. As to this clone: Its antigen remains unknown.

The J gene is TRBJ2-7, the V gene TRBV30; no reliable D call. Sequenced material: CD8+ T cells sorted from blood, taken at week 4, from a patient treated with tofacitinib. The clonotype was recovered from a human donor with alopecia areata. The CDR3 reads CAWSVSGYEQYF. Here the CDR3 DNA reads TGTGCCTGGAGTGTCTCCGGTTACGAGCAGTACTTC.